A selection of T cell receptor beta chains follows, all from one sample in a study of identical twins. TCRdb re-derived calls from the 5' RACE reads in MiXCR, one entry per CDR3 protein. This sample has 450,000 to 650,000 distinct CDR3 sequences, with 7.5% to 10% found just once. This same sample was also part of a study on yellow fever vaccine responses in identical twins.

Sequencing was done on a sample of PBMCs. These receptors all come from a woman aged 18-30 years in good health. The CDR3 runs from the conserved cysteine through the conserved F or W. A D gene is named only where the DNA matches it firmly. The size of a clone is reported for some rows only, either as once, few or many, or as a class for expanded clones.

v_call: TRBV24-1; clone_size: few; j_call: TRBJ2-5; d_call: TRBD1; cdr3_nt: TGTGCCACCAGCGGGACAGGGGATGTAGAGACCCAGTACTTC; cdr3_aa: CATSGTGDVETQYF
v_call: TRBV6-5; clone_size: .; j_call: TRBJ2-7; d_call: TRBD2; cdr3_nt: TGTGCCAGCAGTTACCGGACTAGCGGGAAGGACGAGCAGTACTTC; cdr3_aa: CASSYRTSGKDEQYF
v_call: TRBV20-1; clone_size: .; j_call: TRBJ2-1; d_call: .; cdr3_nt: TGCAGTGCCCACCAGCGGACCTACAATGAGCAGTTCTTC; cdr3_aa: CSAHQRTYNEQFF
v_call: TRBV20-1; clone_size: few; j_call: TRBJ2-7; d_call: .; cdr3_nt: TGCAGTGCTAGAGGGGATCTCTACGAGCAGTACTTC; cdr3_aa: CSARGDLYEQYF
v_call: TRBV6-2/TRBV6-3; clone_size: few; j_call: TRBJ2-7; d_call: .; cdr3_nt: TGTGCCAGCAGTTTCCCCCGACACGGGACGTACGAGCAGTACTTC; cdr3_aa: CASSFPRHGTYEQYF
v_call: TRBV2; clone_size: many; j_call: TRBJ2-1; d_call: TRBD2; cdr3_nt: TGTGCCAGCAGTGATCCCAGCGGGAGGCAGGATGAGCAGTTCTTC; cdr3_aa: CASSDPSGRQDEQFF
v_call: TRBV27; clone_size: few; j_call: TRBJ2-7; d_call: .; cdr3_nt: TGTGCCAGCGGCCGGGATATCGAGCAGTACTTC; cdr3_aa: CASGRDIEQYF
v_call: TRBV29-1; clone_size: many; j_call: TRBJ2-5; d_call: .; cdr3_nt: TGCAGCGTTGTAGGGCTAGAAGAGACCCAGTACTTC; cdr3_aa: CSVVGLEETQYF
v_call: TRBV7-2; clone_size: many; j_call: TRBJ2-2; d_call: .; cdr3_nt: TGTGCCAGCAGCTCCGTCATGACCGGGGAGCTGTTTTTT; cdr3_aa: CASSSVMTGELFF
v_call: TRBV20-1; clone_size: few; j_call: TRBJ2-3; d_call: .; cdr3_nt: TGCAGTGCTTCCGACAGGAAGAGCACAGATACGCAGTATTTT; cdr3_aa: CSASDRKSTDTQYF
v_call: TRBV20-1; clone_size: many; j_call: TRBJ2-1; d_call: TRBD2; cdr3_nt: TGCAGTGCTTCCGGACTAGCGGTAGTCTACAATGAGCAGTTCTTC; cdr3_aa: CSASGLAVVYNEQFF
v_call: TRBV20-1; clone_size: few; j_call: TRBJ1-5; d_call: TRBD1; cdr3_nt: TGCAGTGCTCCACCCCGGGACAGGGGATACAATCAGCCCCAGCATTTT; cdr3_aa: CSAPPRDRGYNQPQHF